The T cell receptor beta chain described here comes from a study of graft-versus-host responses after intestinal transplantation. Study results and caveats: Association was observed between peak circulating GvH clone levels and early post-transplant HvG declines.

Clones were read by immunoSEQ multiplex PCR, and TCRdb kept only the in-frame ones, dropping some. This table has just under 90,000 clones, 75% to 90% appearing once. V was trimmed by 3 bases and J by 11 bases, leaving 22 bases between them. Per the germline V gene, CDR1 is MGHRA and CDR2 is YSYEKL. The CDR3 consists of 16 residues. For this clone: The antigen is undetermined.

This clonotype originated in a human donor who received an intestinal transplant. Source: unstimulated CD8+ T cells sorted from spleen or lymph node cells, taken before intestinal transplant. V usage is TRBV4-1 and J usage is TRBJ1-4, with a weak D call TRBD1 (5 bases). CDR3 nucleotide sequence: TGCGCCAGCAGCCACATTCTAGGGGAGGGGTCGAGGAAACTGTTTTTT. Translation gives CASSHILGEGSRKLFF.